The 7 T cell receptor beta chains listed next were all sequenced from one sample in a study of control samples from healthy donors and cancer patients. Profiling relied on immunoSEQ multiplex PCR, and the TCRdb table lists in-frame clones only, not all of them. The sample contains fewer than 200,000 clones, roughly 93% of which appear only once. The sequenced sample was blood. The receptors were gathered from a woman between 55 and 75 years old in good health.

The chain recombines TRBV7-2 with TRBJ2-1, with 10 nucleotides matching TRBD2. Germline lookup yields CDR1 SGHTA and CDR2 FQGNSA. The junction had 1 base not matched to a gene; V was cut back by 1 base and J by 4 bases. The length of the CDR3 is 15 residues. Here the CDR3 DNA reads TGTGCCAGCAGCTTAGAACTAGCGGGGTACAATGAGCAGTTCTTC. Translated: CASSLELAGYNEQFF.

The chain uses TRBV5-4 and TRBJ2-1; 8 nucleotides align to TRBD2. J lost 7 bases, V lost 5 bases, and 17 bases had no gene match. The CDR3 totals 17 residues. Germline CDR1 reads SGHNT; CDR2 reads YYREEE (reference sequence). CDR3 protein: CASRSETGTRSANEQFF. The CDR3 region has the DNA TGTGCCAGCAGATCCGAAACCGGGACTAGGTCGGCGAATGAGCAGTTCTTC.

This clone was detected once. The sample carries other DNA sequences with the same CDR3. V usage is TRBV4-3 and J usage is TRBJ1-4, with a tentative D call TRBD1 (5 bases). The CDR3 is made up of 17 amino acids. The V gene's germline CDR1 is LGHNA and CDR2 YSLEER. Trimming shortened V by 0 bases and J by 8 bases, and 19 bases separated the two germline ends. The CDR3 coding sequence is TGCGCCAGCAGCCAAGATCTTCGTGGGGCCTCAGGGGAAAAACTGTTTTTT. Amino acid sequence: CASSQDLRGASGEKLFF.

Regarding this clone: Other nucleotide sequences in the sample specify the same CDR3. V and J are TRBV4-2 and TRBJ2-7; unclear D gene. With 0 bases removed from V and 4 bases from J, the gap between germline ends came to 7 bases. CDR1 and CDR2 from the germline V gene are LGHNA and YNFKEQ. The CDR3 has 13 residues. The CDR3 DNA reads as TGTGCCAGCAGCCAAGATCTGGAGTACGAGCAGTACTTC. This encodes CASSQDLEYEQYF.

The chain uses TRBV3-1 (or the pseudogene TRBV3-2) and TRBJ2-3; 9 nucleotides agree with TRBD1. Germline trimming cut 1 base from V and 1 base from J; bases unmatched to any gene: 3. CDR3 size: 16 residues. Germline V gene sequence: CDR1 LGHDT, CDR2 YNNKEL (reference sequence). The CDR3 protein is CASSQVQGAGTDTQYF. CDR3 bases: TGTGCCAGCAGCCAAGTACAGGGGGCTGGCACAGATACGCAGTATTTT.

The rearrangement links TRBV6-6 to TRBJ2-5; D not resolved. The CDR3 contains 13 residues. The germline V gene encodes CDR1 MNHNY and CDR2 SVGAGI (reference sequence). Trimming stripped 5 bases from V and 1 base from J, with 8 bases between. The CDR3 region has the DNA TGTGCCAGCAGTCCGTCAGTCCAAGAGACCCAGTACTTC. This encodes CASSPSVQETQYF.

V and J are TRBV27 and TRBJ1-4; D is undetermined. The CDR3 is 16 amino acids. CDR1 MNHEY and CDR2 SMNVEV come from the germline V gene (reference sequence). Trimming took off 4 bases at V and 0 bases at J, with 12 bases between the two ends. The CDR3 coding sequence is TGTGCCAGCAGTTGGAGGAGGTCCCCAACTAATGAAAAACTGTTTTTT. Amino acid sequence: CASSWRRSPTNEKLFF.